This T cell receptor beta chain was retrieved from a study of blood T cell repertoires in COVID-19. Losses at the gene ends were 3 bases for V and 6 bases for J; bases not matched to a gene: 8. Per the germline V gene, CDR1 is SGDLS and CDR2 is YYNGEE. The CDR3 consists of 16 residues. Clones were read by immunoSEQ multiplex PCR, and TCRdb kept only the in-frame ones, dropping some. Found here are roughly 92,000 clones, nearly 90% of them singletons; the top ten hold roughly 4%. Sequencing was performed on peripheral blood. The gene calls are TRBV9 and TRBJ2-2, with 10 nucleotides matching TRBD1. The receptor's source is a woman aged 80 or older with active or convalescent COVID-19. CDR3 residues: CASSEAGTGAAGELFF. CDR3 DNA: TGTGCCAGCAGCGAAGCCGGGACAGGGGCGGCCGGGGAGCTGTTTTTT.